These T cell receptor beta chains were read from a single sample in a study of T-cell memory formation after mild COVID-19. TCRdb independently ran MiXCR on the 5' RACE reads; one entry per CDR3 protein. The sample gives approximately 180,000 distinct CDR3 sequences, around 16% of which show up once; roughly 1.9% is in the top ten. Sequencing used PBMCs or a T cell subset sorted from them (not recorded which). The receptors derive from an adult woman who had mild COVID-19 (a few samples of this study predate the infection). Cell type and time point are not known. Each CDR3 is given with its conserved first and last residue. The D gene is left open where the match is weak. A clone size is listed for some rows: how often the clone was seen (once, few, many), or a class if it is expanded.

j_gene,len,v_gene,abundance,d_gene,CDR3nt,CDR3aa
TRBJ2-2,14,TRBV29-1,many,NA,TGCAGCGTTGACGCGCAGGGGAACACCGGGGAGCTGTTTTTT,CSVDAQGNTGELFF
TRBJ2-3,13,TRBV20-1,NA,NA,TGCAGTGCTCCGGGACTCAGCACAGATACGCAGTATTTT,CSAPGLSTDTQYF
TRBJ2-1,15,TRBV19,NA,NA,TGTGCCAGTACCGAAAAGACAGCGAGCTACAATGAGCAGTTCTTC,CASTEKTASYNEQFF
TRBJ1-1,13,TRBV4-1,NA,TRBD1,TGCGCCAGCAGCCACCGGACAGGGGCGGAAGCTTTCTTT,CASSHRTGAEAFF
TRBJ1-4,14,TRBV5-1,NA,NA,TGCGCCAGCAGCCGCGGACAACTCGACGAAAAACTGTTTTTT,CASSRGQLDEKLFF
TRBJ1-6,13,TRBV6-1,few,TRBD1,TGTGCCAGCAACCAGGGGGTAGGATCACCCCTCCACTTT,CASNQGVGSPLHF
TRBJ2-1,14,TRBV4-2,few,NA,TGTGCCAGCAGCCAGAACTCACTGGGGAATGAGCAGTTCTTC,CASSQNSLGNEQFF
TRBJ2-3,13,TRBV18,NA,TRBD1,TGTGCCAGCTCACCCAGGGGGAAAGATACGCAGTATTTT,CASSPRGKDTQYF
TRBJ2-7,14,TRBV2,many,NA,TGTGCCAGCAGTGTACTGCCGGAGGGGGTCGAGCAGTACTTC,CASSVLPEGVEQYF
TRBJ1-2,15,TRBV3-1,NA,TRBD1,TGTGCCAGCAGTCGTCCCGGGACAGGGGCTGTCGGCTACACCTTC,CASSRPGTGAVGYTF
TRBJ2-3,17,TRBV12-3/TRBV12-4,NA,TRBD2,TGTGCCAGCCGACTAGAGCGACTAGCGGGGGGCACAGATACGCAGTATTTT,CASRLERLAGGTDTQYF
TRBJ1-6,13,TRBV7-2,once,NA,TGTGCCAGCAGCTTGGACAGAGACTCACCCCTCCACTTT,CASSLDRDSPLHF
TRBJ2-1,15,TRBV12-3/TRBV12-4,few,NA,TGTGCCAGCAGTCTCAGGGGGGGGCTCTACAATGAGCAGTTCTTC,CASSLRGGLYNEQFF
TRBJ2-5,13,TRBV4-1,NA,TRBD1,TGCGCCAGCAGCCTGGGACAGTCAGAGACCCAGTACTTC,CASSLGQSETQYF
TRBJ1-1,15,TRBV7-8,NA,TRBD1,TGTGCCAGCAGCTTGCAGACAGGGGGGAAGACTGAAGCTTTCTTT,CASSLQTGGKTEAFF
TRBJ2-1,14,TRBV24-1,few,TRBD2,TGTGCCACCGGACTAGCGGGGGGGGTGGATGAGCAGTTCTTC,CATGLAGGVDEQFF
TRBJ2-1,12,TRBV18,NA,NA,TGTGCCAGCTCAGGAGTCTACAATGAGCAGTTCTTC,CASSGVYNEQFF
TRBJ1-4,13,TRBV15,NA,TRBD1,TGTGCCACCTCGGGACAGAGTAATGAAAAACTGTTTTTT,CATSGQSNEKLFF
TRBJ1-5,10,TRBV24-1,few,NA,TGTGCCACCGGGTATCAGCCCCAGCATTTT,CATGYQPQHF
TRBJ2-3,12,TRBV3-1,few,NA,TGTGCCAGCAGCCCTTTGGGGGCCACGCAGTATTTT,CASSPLGATQYF
TRBJ1-1,13,TRBV19,NA,NA,TGTGCCAGTAGCCCGGGGAGGGCTACTGAAGCTTTCTTT,CASSPGRATEAFF
TRBJ2-2,15,TRBV30,NA,TRBD2,TGTGCCTGGACGTATGGCGGGAGGAACACCGGGGAGCTGTTTTTT,CAWTYGGRNTGELFF
TRBJ2-7,17,TRBV5-1,once,NA,TGCGCCAGCAGAAAAATGGGCAGGCGAGACAGTACCTACGATCAGTACTTC,CASRKMGRRDSTYDQYF
TRBJ1-2,14,TRBV5-1,NA,NA,TGCGCCAGCAGACGGACAGACAGCCAGGATGGCTACACCTTC,CASRRTDSQDGYTF
TRBJ2-3,19,TRBV14,few,NA,TGTGCCAGCAGCCAAGATCACCGGGGCCCCCTTGCTAGCACAGATACGCAGTATTTT,CASSQDHRGPLASTDTQYF
TRBJ2-5,16,TRBV24-1,few,TRBD2,TGTGCCACCAGTGACCGAGGGACTAGGCTTCAAGAGACCCAGTACTTC,CATSDRGTRLQETQYF
TRBJ2-3,12,TRBV29-1,NA,NA,TGCAGCGTTGAGGGCACCACAGATACGCAGTATTTT,CSVEGTTDTQYF
TRBJ1-1,13,TRBV6-1,few,NA,TGTGCCAGCAGGATAACAAGTGGAGCTGAAGCTTTCTTT,CASRITSGAEAFF